Listed below are T cell receptor beta chains from one sample, sequenced in a study of a mutant IDH1 vaccine in newly diagnosed glioma. What these receptors recognize is not known. Measured with immunoSEQ multiplex PCR; TCRdb has only the in-frame clones, and not every one. The sample has approximately 28,000 clones, approximately 80% seen once. Specimen: PBMCs, collected from a glioma patient whose treatment included an IDH1 peptide vaccine. These receptors were obtained from a woman younger than 30 with glioma. Both conserved end residues are part of each CDR3. A D gene is named only where the DNA matches it firmly. Clone size is shown for a subset of rows, as once, few, many or a class of expanded clone.

J gene,V gene,clone size,D gene,CDR3 DNA,CDR3 protein
TRBJ1-2,TRBV6-5,NA,TRBD1,TGTGCCAGCAGCCCCCTGGAGGGGGCCACCCATGGCTACACCTTC,CASSPLEGATHGYTF
TRBJ1-1,TRBV6-5,NA,TRBD1,TGTGCCAGCAGTTACTATGGGGACAGGTATACTGAAGCTTTCTTT,CASSYYGDRYTEAFF
TRBJ1-4,TRBV7-9,few,NA,TGTGCCAGCAGCTTCGGGCCCTCGGATGAAAAACTGTTTTTT,CASSFGPSDEKLFF
TRBJ2-1,TRBV2,once,NA,TGTGCCAGCAAGGGGGGGAGTTACTGGGGTGAGCAGTTCTTC,CASKGGSYWGEQFF
TRBJ2-5,TRBV30,NA,TRBD2,TGTGCCTGGAGTGGTGGTAGCGGGGACACCCAGTACTTC,CAWSGGSGDTQYF
TRBJ2-3,TRBV25-1,NA,TRBD2,TGTGCCAGCAGTGAATATAAATGGGCGGGGGGGCCCACAGATACGCAGTATTTT,CASSEYKWAGGPTDTQYF
TRBJ2-5,TRBV15,few,NA,TGTGCCACCAGCAGAGATGAGGGGGAGACCCAGTACTTC,CATSRDEGETQYF
TRBJ1-1,TRBV19,few,TRBD1,TGTGCCAGTAGCGCTAAAGGGACAGGGGAAGCTTTCTTT,CASSAKGTGEAFF
TRBJ2-3,TRBV29-1,NA,TRBD2,TGCAGCATGACTAGCGGGGCAGATACGCAGTATTTT,CSMTSGADTQYF
TRBJ2-6,TRBV2,once,NA,TGTGCCAGCATAACCGACAGGTCTGGGGCCAACGTCCTGACTTTC,CASITDRSGANVLTF
TRBJ1-5,TRBV5-6,NA,NA,TGTGCCAGCAGCTTGAAGGGTCCCCTCAATCAGCCCCAGCATTTT,CASSLKGPLNQPQHF
TRBJ1-4,TRBV4-1,NA,TRBD1,TGCGCCAGCAGCCAAGTACCATCGGAAACAGGGGTTGAAAAACTGTTTTTT,CASSQVPSETGVEKLFF
TRBJ2-1,TRBV29-1,once,NA,TGCAGCGCAACTGGGCAGTTCTTC,CSATGQFF
TRBJ2-2,TRBV6-5,once,NA,TGTGCCAGCACCGCTCGAAAACGACAGGCCGGGGAGCTGTTTTTT,CASTARKRQAGELFF
TRBJ1-4,TRBV5-6,once,TRBD1,TGTGCCAGCAGCGCAGACAGGGGAGGAGGGGAAAAACTGTTTTTT,CASSADRGGGEKLFF
TRBJ1-5,TRBV18,NA,TRBD1,TGTGCCAGCTCATCGGGACAGGGGGTCAATCAGCCCCAGCATTTT,CASSSGQGVNQPQHF
TRBJ2-7,TRBV10-3,NA,TRBD1,TGTGCCATCCGGGGACAGGGGAAATACGAGCAGTACTTC,CAIRGQGKYEQYF
TRBJ2-7,TRBV14,few,NA,TGTGCCAGCAGCCAAATCGGGATCACCGTCGAGCAGTACTTC,CASSQIGITVEQYF
TRBJ2-3,TRBV14,NA,TRBD2,TGTGCCAGCAGCCTACTAGCGGGTGCCCGCACAGATACGCAGTATTTT,CASSLLAGARTDTQYF
TRBJ2-2,TRBV30,once,TRBD2,TGTGCCTTTGATAGCGGGGGGGACACCGGGGAGCTGTTTTTT,CAFDSGGDTGELFF
TRBJ2-3,TRBV5-8,NA,NA,TGTGCCAGCAGCATGGAGGGGGGAAGCACAGATACGCAGTATTTT,CASSMEGGSTDTQYF
TRBJ2-7,TRBV12-2,once,NA,TGTGCAAGTCGCCCGGGACAGGACTACTACGAGCAGTACTTC,CASRPGQDYYEQYF
TRBJ1-6,TRBV5-1,NA,NA,TGCGCCAGCAGCTTGGACCTCGGGGCAGCTGCCTCGATGCCCCTCCACTTT,CASSLDLGAAASMPLHF
TRBJ2-6,TRBV19,NA,TRBD2,TGTGCCAGTAACGCTGGGACAGCTGGGACTAGCGGGAGGGGGGCAGGCTCTGGGGCCAACGTCCTGACTTTC,CASNAGTAGTSGRGAGSGANVLTF
TRBJ1-5,TRBV6-1,once,NA,TGTGCCAGCAGTGAAGGAGGCTATAGCAATCAGCCCCAGCATTTT,CASSEGGYSNQPQHF
TRBJ1-5,TRBV13,NA,NA,TGTGCCAGCAGCTTAGCAGGCCGCAATCAGCCCCAGCATTTT,CASSLAGRNQPQHF
TRBJ2-1,TRBV7-2,NA,NA,TGTGCCAGCAGCCTACTACGCCGGGAGCAGTTCTTC,CASSLLRREQFF
TRBJ2-1,TRBV5-4,NA,NA,TGTGCCAGCACCCCGGGGGGGACAGACTACAATGAGCAGTTCTTC,CASTPGGTDYNEQFF
TRBJ1-1,TRBV7-8,NA,NA,TGTGCCAGCAGCCCCTGGGCGATCAGTCAGGTATCGAACACTGAAGCTTTCTTT,CASSPWAISQVSNTEAFF
TRBJ1-4,TRBV30,NA,NA,TGTGCCTGGAGAACCATGGGGCTGGCTAATGAAAAACTGTTTTTT,CAWRTMGLANEKLFF
TRBJ1-2,TRBV2,NA,NA,TGTGCCAGCATTGGTCTCCTCAGGGACTATGGCTACACCTTC,CASIGLLRDYGYTF
TRBJ1-1,TRBV9,NA,NA,TGTGCCAGCAGCGTAGTAGGAGGGGTGAACACTGAAGCTTTCTTT,CASSVVGGVNTEAFF
TRBJ2-3,TRBV9,NA,NA,TGTGCCAGCAGCGGAGGGGTATTTGACACAGATACGCAGTATTTT,CASSGGVFDTDTQYF
TRBJ2-3,TRBV2,NA,TRBD2,TGTGCCAGCACCGGACTAGCGGGAACAATTGGGGCAGATACGCAGTATTTT,CASTGLAGTIGADTQYF
TRBJ2-3,TRBV6-5,NA,TRBD2,TGTGCCAGTTGCAGACTAGCGGGCACAGATACGCAGTATTTT,CASCRLAGTDTQYF
TRBJ1-1,TRBV15,NA,NA,TGTGCCACCAGCAGAGGGGGATCTATGAACACTGAAGCTTTCTTT,CATSRGGSMNTEAFF
TRBJ2-1,TRBV14,NA,NA,TGTGCCAGCAGCCTTAAGAATGAGCAGTTCTTC,CASSLKNEQFF
TRBJ2-7,TRBV18,NA,NA,TGTGCCAGCTCACCACCGGGCAGGGGCCTATCACAATTATCCTACGAGCAGTACTTC,CASSPPGRGLSQLSYEQYF
TRBJ1-4,TRBV5-1,NA,TRBD1,TGCGCCAGCAGCTTGGAGAGGGGACAGGGGGACGAAAAACTGTTTTTT,CASSLERGQGDEKLFF
TRBJ1-6,TRBV28,NA,NA,TGTGCCAGCGACACCGTAGGATCACCCCTCCACTTT,CASDTVGSPLHF
TRBJ2-7,TRBV4-2,NA,TRBD2,TGTGCCAGCCGCGCCCTAGCGGACCGCTCCTACGAGCAGTACTTC,CASRALADRSYEQYF
TRBJ2-7,TRBV5-1,NA,NA,TGCGCCAGCAGCCCCCGGGATAACTCCTACGAGCAGTACTTC,CASSPRDNSYEQYF
TRBJ1-2,TRBV27,NA,NA,TGTGCCAGCGGTTCGTCCGGGGGCTATGGCTACACCTTC,CASGSSGGYGYTF
TRBJ2-7,TRBV7-6,NA,NA,TGTGCCAGCAGCTTAGGCGGGACAAATGTTATTCTCCCCTCCTACGAGCAGTACTTC,CASSLGGTNVILPSYEQYF
TRBJ1-3,TRBV19,NA,NA,TGTGCCAGTAGTTTGAGCTCTGGAAACACCATATATTTT,CASSLSSGNTIYF
TRBJ1-4,TRBV7-9,NA,NA,TGTGCCAGCAGCACGGGGGCCGTTTATGAAAAACTGTTTTTT,CASSTGAVYEKLFF
TRBJ1-1,TRBV14,NA,NA,TGTGCCAGCAGCCATATGAACACTGAAGCTTTCTTT,CASSHMNTEAFF
TRBJ1-5,TRBV18,NA,NA,TGTGCCAGCTCACCAAAGGGGAGTCAGCCCCAGCATTTT,CASSPKGSQPQHF
TRBJ1-1,TRBV5-6,NA,NA,TGTGCCAGCAGCTTGCCGGTCCAACAGGCTGAAGCTTTCTTT,CASSLPVQQAEAFF
TRBJ1-1,TRBV6-1,NA,NA,TGTGCCAGCAGTCCTTTGGCGGTTGGCACTGAAGCTTTCTTT,CASSPLAVGTEAFF
TRBJ1-1,TRBV9,few,TRBD1,TGTGCCAGCAGCGAGGGACAGAGGAACACTGAAGCTTTCTTT,CASSEGQRNTEAFF
TRBJ2-5,TRBV7-2,NA,TRBD2,TGTGCCAGCAGCTTAGGTAGCGGGGGGGCCCAGACCCAGTACTTC,CASSLGSGGAQTQYF
TRBJ2-7,TRBV2,NA,NA,TGTGCCAGCAGTGAAGGGCTGCAGGAGCCCTACGAGCAGTACTTC,CASSEGLQEPYEQYF
TRBJ2-7,TRBV29-1,NA,NA,TGCAGCGTCCTCCCGACAGGAGAGCTGTACGAGCAGTACTTC,CSVLPTGELYEQYF
TRBJ2-7,TRBV2,few,NA,TGTGCCAGCAGTGACCGGATCTTCTACGAGCAGTACTTC,CASSDRIFYEQYF